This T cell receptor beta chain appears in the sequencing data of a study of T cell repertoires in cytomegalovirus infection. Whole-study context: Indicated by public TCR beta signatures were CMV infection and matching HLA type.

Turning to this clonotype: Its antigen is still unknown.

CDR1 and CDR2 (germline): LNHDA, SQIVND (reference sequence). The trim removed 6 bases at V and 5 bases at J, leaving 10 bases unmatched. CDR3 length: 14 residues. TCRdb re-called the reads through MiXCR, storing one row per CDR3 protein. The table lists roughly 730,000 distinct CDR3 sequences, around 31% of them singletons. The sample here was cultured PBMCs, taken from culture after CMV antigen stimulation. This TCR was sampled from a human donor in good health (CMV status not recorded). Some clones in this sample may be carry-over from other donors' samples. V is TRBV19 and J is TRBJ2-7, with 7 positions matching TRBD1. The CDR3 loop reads CASSRGQALHEQYF. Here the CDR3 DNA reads TGTGCCAGTAGCCGCGGACAGGCTCTCCACGAGCAGTACTTC.